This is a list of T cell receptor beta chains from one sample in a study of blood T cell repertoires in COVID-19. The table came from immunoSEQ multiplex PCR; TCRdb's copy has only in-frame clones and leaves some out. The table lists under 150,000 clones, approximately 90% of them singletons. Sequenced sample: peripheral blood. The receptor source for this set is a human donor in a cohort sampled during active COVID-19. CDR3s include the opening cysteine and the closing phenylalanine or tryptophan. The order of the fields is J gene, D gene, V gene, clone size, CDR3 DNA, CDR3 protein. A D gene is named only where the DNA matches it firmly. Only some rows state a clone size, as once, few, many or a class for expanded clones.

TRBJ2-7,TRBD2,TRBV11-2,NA,TGTGCCAGCAGCTTTAGCGGGGGTTCCTACGAGCAGTACTTC,CASSFSGGSYEQYF
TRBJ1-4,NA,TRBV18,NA,TGTGCCAGCTCCCCCTCCGCCCGGGGGACTAATGAAAAACTGTTTTTT,CASSPSARGTNEKLFF
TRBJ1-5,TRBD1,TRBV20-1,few,TGCAGTGCTAGTTATCCAGGGGGAAATCAGCCCCAGCATTTT,CSASYPGGNQPQHF
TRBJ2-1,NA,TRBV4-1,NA,TGCGCCAGCAGCTACCGGCAGTCGGGTCAGCTTCCCAATGAGCAGTTCTTC,CASSYRQSGQLPNEQFF
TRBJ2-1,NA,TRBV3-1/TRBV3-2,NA,TGTGCCAGCACCCCAATAAGGGGAGGTGAGCAGTTCTTC,CASTPIRGGEQFF
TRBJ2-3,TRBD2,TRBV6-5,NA,TGTGCCAGCAGGATACTAGCGGGGGGGTATGATACGCAGTATTTT,CASRILAGGYDTQYF
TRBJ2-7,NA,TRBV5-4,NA,TGTGCCAGCAGCTTGGGTGGGGCAGCTGGCTCCTACGAGCAGTACTTC,CASSLGGAAGSYEQYF
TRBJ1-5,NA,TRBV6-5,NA,TGTGCCAGCAGTTATACAAAGAATCAGCCCCAGCATTTT,CASSYTKNQPQHF
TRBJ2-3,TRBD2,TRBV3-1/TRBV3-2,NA,TGTGCCAGCAGCCAATATGCTAGCGGGGGGACTAGCACAGATACGCAGTATTTT,CASSQYASGGTSTDTQYF
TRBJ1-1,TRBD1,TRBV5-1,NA,TGCGCCAGCAGCTTGATACAGGGGTCTCCTGAAGCTTTCTTT,CASSLIQGSPEAFF
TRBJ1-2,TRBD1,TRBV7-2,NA,TGTGCCAGCAGCTTAAAGACAGGGGATTATGGCTACACCTTC,CASSLKTGDYGYTF
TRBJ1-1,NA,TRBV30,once,TGTGCCTGGTCTCGTAACACTGAAGCTTTCTTT,CAWSRNTEAFF
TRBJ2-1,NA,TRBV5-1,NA,TGCGCCAGCAGCAGTCCGGGGGTCGATGAGCAGTTCTTC,CASSSPGVDEQFF
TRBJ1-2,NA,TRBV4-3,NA,TGCGCCAGCAGCCAAGATCTGGGGGCGAGGAACTATGGCTACACCTTC,CASSQDLGARNYGYTF
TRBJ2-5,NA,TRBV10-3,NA,TGTGCCATCAGTGACCGCAGATCCCAAGAGACCCAGTACTTC,CAISDRRSQETQYF
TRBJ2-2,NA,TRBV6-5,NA,TGTGCCAGCAGTTACGGCGGGGGCCACACCGGGGAGCTGTTTTTT,CASSYGGGHTGELFF
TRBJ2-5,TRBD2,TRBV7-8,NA,TGTGCCAGCAGCCCCCGGACTAGCGGGGGCCAAGAGACCCAGTACTTC,CASSPRTSGGQETQYF
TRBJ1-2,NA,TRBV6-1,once,TGTGCCAGCAGTGACGGGGGAATAGACTATGGCTACACCTTT,CASSDGGIDYGYTF
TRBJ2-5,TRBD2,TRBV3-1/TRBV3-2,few,TGTGCCAGCAGCCCGCTTAGCGGGGGCTCGAAAGAGACCCAGTACTTC,CASSPLSGGSKETQYF
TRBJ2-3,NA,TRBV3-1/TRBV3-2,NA,TGTGCCAGCAGCCAAGATGGGCGGGTTGACACAGATACGCAGTATTTT,CASSQDGRVDTDTQYF
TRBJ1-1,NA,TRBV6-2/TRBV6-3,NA,TGTGCCAGCAGTTACTCGCCAGTAATGAACACTGAAGCTTTCTTT,CASSYSPVMNTEAFF
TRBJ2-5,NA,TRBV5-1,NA,TGCGCCAGCAGCCGCCTAGGGGATCTGGGGACCCAGTACTTC,CASSRLGDLGTQYF
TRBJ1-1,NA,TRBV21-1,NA,TGTGCCAGCAGCAAAAGTAAGGCAGGCACTGAAGCTTTCTTT,CASSKSKAGTEAFF
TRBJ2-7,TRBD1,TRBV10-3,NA,TGTGCCATCAGTGATGTGACAGGGTCTCCCTACGAGCAGTACTTC,CAISDVTGSPYEQYF
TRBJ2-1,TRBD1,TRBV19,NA,TGTGCCACCCGACAACGTCCCGGGGACAGGGGTAGGAATGAGCAGTTCTTC,CATRQRPGDRGRNEQFF
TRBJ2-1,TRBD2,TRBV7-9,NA,TGTGCCAGCAGCCGGGGGACTAGCGGGTTCATCTACAATGAGCAGTTCTTC,CASSRGTSGFIYNEQFF
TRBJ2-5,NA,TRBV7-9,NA,TGTGCCAGCAGCTTAGACACCCACCAAGAGACCCAGTACTTC,CASSLDTHQETQYF
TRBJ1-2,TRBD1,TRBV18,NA,TGTGCCAGCTCACCAGCCCGGGACAGCTATGGCTACACCTTC,CASSPARDSYGYTF
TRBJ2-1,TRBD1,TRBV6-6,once,TGTGCCAGCAGTATCCGACAGGGGAAGAATGAGCAGTTCTTC,CASSIRQGKNEQFF
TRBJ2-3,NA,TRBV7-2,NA,TGTGCCAGCAGCTTGGGCGGGATTAGCACAGATACGCAGTATTTT,CASSLGGISTDTQYF
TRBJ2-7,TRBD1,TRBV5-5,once,TGTGCCAGCAGCTTGGGGTCCACCGGGACAGGCCTCTCCTACGAGCAGTACTTC,CASSLGSTGTGLSYEQYF
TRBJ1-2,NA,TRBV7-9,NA,TGTGCCAGCAGCTACGACAGCTATGGCTACACCTTC,CASSYDSYGYTF
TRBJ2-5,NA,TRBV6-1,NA,TGTGCCAGCAGTCCTAGGGGTGGCGAGACCCAGTACTTC,CASSPRGGETQYF
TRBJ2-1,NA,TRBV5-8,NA,TGTGCCAGCAGCTTGTTTGACTCTCACAATGAGCAGTTCTTC,CASSLFDSHNEQFF
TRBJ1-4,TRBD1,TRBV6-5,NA,TGTGCCAGCAGCCCATCCAGGGGGGAAAAACTGTTTTTT,CASSPSRGEKLFF
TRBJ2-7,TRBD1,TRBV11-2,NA,TGTGCCAGCAGCCCGGACAGGGGACGGGCAATCCGGTGGTCCTACGAGCAGTACTTC,CASSPDRGRAIRWSYEQYF
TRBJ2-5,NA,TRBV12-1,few,TGTGCCATCACTTCTTGCGGGGGGAATCAAGAGACCCAGTACTTC,CAITSCGGNQETQYF
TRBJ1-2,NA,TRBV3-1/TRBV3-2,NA,TGTGCCAGCAGCCAAGGTCGTAACTATGGCTACACCTTC,CASSQGRNYGYTF
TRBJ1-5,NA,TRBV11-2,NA,TGTGCCAGCAGCTTAGGACCTGAGGGCAATCAGCCCCAGCATTTT,CASSLGPEGNQPQHF
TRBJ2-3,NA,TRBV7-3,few,TGTGCCAGCAGCGTCTCCGGGACAAAAACCACAGATACGCAGTATTTT,CASSVSGTKTTDTQYF